A selection of T cell receptor beta chains follows, all from one sample in a study of blood T cell repertoires in COVID-19. Method: immunoSEQ multiplex PCR; TCRdb's copy keeps in-frame clones and lacks some. The table lists around 97,000 clones, roughly nine tenths of them singletons, with 17% in the top ten. Material: peripheral blood. The receptors come from a woman of 80 years or more in a cohort sampled during active COVID-19. CDR3s include the opening cysteine and the closing phenylalanine or tryptophan.

CASSQDRRKLFF	TRBV27	TRBJ1-4
CASSLSSGSTDTQYF	TRBV7-2	TRBJ2-3
CASSAPGTSGGATDTQYF	TRBV7-9	TRBJ2-3
CASSFGGKNIQYF	TRBV28	TRBJ2-4
CASRRGGGGYTDTQYF	TRBV27	TRBJ2-3
CATAGDSNQPQHF	TRBV24-1	TRBJ1-5
CASRSGVAYNEQFF	TRBV27	TRBJ2-1
CASSMQYGYTF	TRBV19	TRBJ1-2
CAWSVQAAYSGNTIYF	TRBV30	TRBJ1-3
CASSFQGADEAFF	TRBV27	TRBJ1-1
CASSLAGTGEAGYTF	TRBV7-9	TRBJ1-2
CASSPTRTGLNYGYTF	TRBV3-1/TRBV3-2	TRBJ1-2
CSVRRLNYEQYF	TRBV29-1	TRBJ2-7
CASSLTQGGPISSYEQYF	TRBV3-1/TRBV3-2	TRBJ2-7
CASSPRQGQGPSNQPQHF	TRBV18	TRBJ1-5
CATSVNGGETQYF	TRBV24-1	TRBJ2-5
CASTEGTAPGDTQYF	TRBV7-7	TRBJ2-3
CASSLDGQVHGETQYF	TRBV5-5	TRBJ2-5
CASSLYYEQYF	TRBV7-9	TRBJ2-7
CASSLDGGGKEQFF	TRBV11-3	TRBJ2-1
CAWRPTIKAGGPTDTQYF	TRBV30	TRBJ2-3
CASSLSAGPNYGYTF	TRBV7-9	TRBJ1-2
CASSPPGQGAGQPQHF	TRBV18	TRBJ1-5
CALGTEAFF	TRBV12-3/TRBV12-4	TRBJ1-1
CASSQNSDSSYEQYF	TRBV4-1	TRBJ2-7
CASSLAGTNTEAFF	TRBV5-1	TRBJ1-1
CATSDSRTGVKAFF	TRBV24-1	TRBJ1-1
CASSPLRNEQYF	TRBV18	TRBJ2-7
CASSFQGTETQYF	TRBV7-2	TRBJ2-5
CASSGRLGYTF	TRBV6-5	TRBJ1-2
CASSRDGGTQETQYF	TRBV5-1	TRBJ2-5
CASSLRLERWETQYF	TRBV11-2	TRBJ2-5
CASSWGQGVLTEAFF	TRBV6-6	TRBJ1-1
CASSASGYNEQFF	TRBV6-4	TRBJ2-1
CASSLVGTGANEQFF	TRBV5-1	TRBJ2-1
CASRLSSYAYEQYF	TRBV28	TRBJ2-7
CASSLGVSYNEQFF	TRBV7-9	TRBJ2-1
CASRPLEGNTEAFF	TRBV28	TRBJ1-1
CASSLSAGGSSYEQYF	TRBV28	TRBJ2-7
CASSQDQTSGQETQYF	TRBV18	TRBJ2-5
CASSLRSTGGGEAFF	TRBV6-6	TRBJ1-1
CATSRVFLSQGAIQFF	TRBV15	TRBJ2-1
CASSQDRGPYNEQFF	TRBV14	TRBJ2-1